This T cell receptor beta chain was captured by sequencing in a study of blood T cell repertoires in COVID-19. Study details: There were acute and convalescent COVID-19 samples, and they came from the United States, Italy and Spain. Nucleic acid was either cDNA or gDNA, and it came from T cells, B-cell-depleted T cells, or PBMCs.

Study processing details: Nucleated cell number was recorded as an estimate derived from reference gene primer amplification. The method was immunoSEQ multiplex PCR; TCRdb's version includes in-frame clones alone and lacks a portion of them. The D gene and trimming were derived from the DNA, and the V and J assignments and clone size from that table. The table includes over 85,000 clones, approximately 90% detected once. Germline CDR1 reads SGHRS; CDR2 reads YFSETQ. V lost 2 bases and J 2 bases, leaving 11 bases between the germline ends. CDR3 length equals 14 residues. Source material: peripheral blood. The genes are TRBV5-1 and TRBJ2-7; D is possibly TRBD2 (6 bases). This TCR came from a human donor with active COVID-19. The donor label of this sample is uncertain. The DNA of the CDR3 is TGCGCCAGCAGCTTCGGCGGGATAGCCTACGAGCAGTACTTC. Its protein is CASSFGGIAYEQYF.